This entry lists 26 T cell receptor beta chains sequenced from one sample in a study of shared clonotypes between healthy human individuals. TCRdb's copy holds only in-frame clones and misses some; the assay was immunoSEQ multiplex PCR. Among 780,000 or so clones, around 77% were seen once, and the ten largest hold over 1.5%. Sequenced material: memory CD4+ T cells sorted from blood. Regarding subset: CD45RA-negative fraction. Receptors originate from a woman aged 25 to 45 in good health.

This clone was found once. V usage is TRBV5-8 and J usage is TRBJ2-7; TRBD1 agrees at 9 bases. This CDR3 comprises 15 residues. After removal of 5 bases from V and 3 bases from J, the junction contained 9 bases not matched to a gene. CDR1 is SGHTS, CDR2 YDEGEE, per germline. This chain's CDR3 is CASRRTGQGIYEQYF. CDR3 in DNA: TGTGCCAGCAGGCGCACGGGACAGGGAATCTACGAGCAGTACTTC. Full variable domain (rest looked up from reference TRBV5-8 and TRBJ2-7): EAGVTQSPTHLIKTRGQQATLRCSPISGHTSVYWYQQALGLGLQFLLWYDEGEERNRGNFPPRFSGRQFPNYSSELNVNALELEDSALYLCASRRTGQGIYEQYFGPGTRLTVT.

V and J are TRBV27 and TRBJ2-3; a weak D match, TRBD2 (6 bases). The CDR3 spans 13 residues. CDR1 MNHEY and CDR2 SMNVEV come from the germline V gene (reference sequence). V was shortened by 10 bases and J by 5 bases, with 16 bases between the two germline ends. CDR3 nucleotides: TGTGCCACCGGGGCGGGGAGTCGAGATACGCAGTATTTT. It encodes CATGAGSRDTQYF.

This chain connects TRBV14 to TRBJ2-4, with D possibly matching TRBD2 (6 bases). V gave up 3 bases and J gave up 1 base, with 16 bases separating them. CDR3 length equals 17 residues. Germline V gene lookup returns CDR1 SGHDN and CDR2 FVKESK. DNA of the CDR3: TGTGCCAGCAGCCAGGCGGGAAGGGGTTCGGCCAAAAACATTCAGTACTTC. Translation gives CASSQAGRGSAKNIQYF.

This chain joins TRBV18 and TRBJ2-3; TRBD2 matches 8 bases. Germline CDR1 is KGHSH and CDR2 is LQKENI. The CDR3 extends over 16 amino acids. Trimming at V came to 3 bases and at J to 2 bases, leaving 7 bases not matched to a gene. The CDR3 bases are TGTGCCAGCTCACCCTCGGGGGGGCAGATCACAGATACGCAGTATTTT. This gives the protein CASSPSGGQITDTQYF.

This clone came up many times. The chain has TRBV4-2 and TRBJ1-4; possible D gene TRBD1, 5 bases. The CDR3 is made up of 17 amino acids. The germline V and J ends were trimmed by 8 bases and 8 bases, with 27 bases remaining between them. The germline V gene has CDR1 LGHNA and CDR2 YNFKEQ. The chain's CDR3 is CASSALSGRDFREKLFF. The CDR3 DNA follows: TGTGCCAGCTCTGCATTATCGGGGCGGGATTTTAGGGAAAAACTGTTTTTT.

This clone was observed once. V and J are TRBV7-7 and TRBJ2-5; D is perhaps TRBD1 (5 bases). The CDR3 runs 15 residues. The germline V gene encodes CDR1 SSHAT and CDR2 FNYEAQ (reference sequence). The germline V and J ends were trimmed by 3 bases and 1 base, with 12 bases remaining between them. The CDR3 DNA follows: TGTGCCAGCAGCTTGGGAACGACAGTCCAAGAGACCCAGTACTTC. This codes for CASSLGTTVQETQYF.

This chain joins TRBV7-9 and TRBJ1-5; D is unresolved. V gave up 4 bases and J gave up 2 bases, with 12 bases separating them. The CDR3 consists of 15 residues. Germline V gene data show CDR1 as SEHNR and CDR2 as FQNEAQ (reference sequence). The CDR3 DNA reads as TGTGCCAGCAGCTCCGTCGCTTTCGGCAATCAGCCCCAGCATTTT. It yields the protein CASSSVAFGNQPQHF.

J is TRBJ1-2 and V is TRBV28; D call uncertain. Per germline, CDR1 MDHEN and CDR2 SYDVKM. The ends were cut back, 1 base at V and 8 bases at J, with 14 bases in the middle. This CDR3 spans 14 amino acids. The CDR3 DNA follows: TGTGCCAGCAGTTTATTCGACGACACTATGGGCTACACCTTC. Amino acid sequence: CASSLFDDTMGYTF.

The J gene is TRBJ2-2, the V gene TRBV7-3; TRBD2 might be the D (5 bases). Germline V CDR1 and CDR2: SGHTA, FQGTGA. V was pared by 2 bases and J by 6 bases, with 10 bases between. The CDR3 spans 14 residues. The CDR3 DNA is TGTGCCAGCAGCTTATCCGGGGTTGCCGGGGAGCTGTTTTTT. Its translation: CASSLSGVAGELFF.

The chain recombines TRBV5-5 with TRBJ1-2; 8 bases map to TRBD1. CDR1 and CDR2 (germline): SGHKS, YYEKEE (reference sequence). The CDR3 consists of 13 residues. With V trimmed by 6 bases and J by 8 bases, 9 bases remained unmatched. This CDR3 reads CASNYRTGQGYTF. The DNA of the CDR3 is TGTGCCAGCAACTACCGGACAGGGCAGGGCTACACCTTC.

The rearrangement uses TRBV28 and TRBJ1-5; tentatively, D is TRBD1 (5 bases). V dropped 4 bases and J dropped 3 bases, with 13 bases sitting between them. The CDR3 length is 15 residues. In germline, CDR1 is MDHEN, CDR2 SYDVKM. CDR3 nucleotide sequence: TGTGCCAGCAGTTCCGGGAGGGGTTACAATCAGCCCCAGCATTTT. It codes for CASSSGRGYNQPQHF.

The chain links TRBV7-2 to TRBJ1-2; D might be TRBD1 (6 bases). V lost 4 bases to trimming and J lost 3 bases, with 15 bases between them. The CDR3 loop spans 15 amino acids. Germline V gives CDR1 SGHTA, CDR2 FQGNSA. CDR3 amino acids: CASSSYLGADYGYTF. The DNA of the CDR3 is TGTGCCAGCAGCTCGTACTTGGGGGCGGACTATGGCTACACCTTC.

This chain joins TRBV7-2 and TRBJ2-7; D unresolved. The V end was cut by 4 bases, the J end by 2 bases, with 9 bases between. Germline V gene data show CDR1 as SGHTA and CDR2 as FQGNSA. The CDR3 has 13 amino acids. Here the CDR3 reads CASSYGITYEQYF. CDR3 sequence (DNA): TGTGCCAGCAGCTACGGAATTACCTACGAGCAGTACTTC.

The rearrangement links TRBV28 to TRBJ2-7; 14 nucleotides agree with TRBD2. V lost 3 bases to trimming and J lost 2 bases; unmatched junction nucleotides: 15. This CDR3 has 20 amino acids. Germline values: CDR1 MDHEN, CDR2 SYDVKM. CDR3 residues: CASSLYWAGTSGRKTYEQYF. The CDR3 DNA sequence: TGTGCCAGCAGTTTGTATTGGGCTGGGACTAGCGGGAGAAAGACCTACGAGCAGTACTTC.

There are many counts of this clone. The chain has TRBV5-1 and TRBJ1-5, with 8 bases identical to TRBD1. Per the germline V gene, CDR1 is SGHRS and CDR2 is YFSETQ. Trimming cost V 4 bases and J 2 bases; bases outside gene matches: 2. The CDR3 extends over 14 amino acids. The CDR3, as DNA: TGCGCCAGCAGCCAGGGGGCCGGCAATCAGCCCCAGCATTTT. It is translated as CASSQGAGNQPQHF.

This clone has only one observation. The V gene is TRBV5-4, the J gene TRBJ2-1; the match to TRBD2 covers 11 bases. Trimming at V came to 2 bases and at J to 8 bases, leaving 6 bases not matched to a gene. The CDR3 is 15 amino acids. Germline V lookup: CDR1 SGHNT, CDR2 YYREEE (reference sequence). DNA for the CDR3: TGTGCCAGCAGCTTAACTAGCGGGAGCTGGTATGAGCAGTTCTTC. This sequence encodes CASSLTSGSWYEQFF.

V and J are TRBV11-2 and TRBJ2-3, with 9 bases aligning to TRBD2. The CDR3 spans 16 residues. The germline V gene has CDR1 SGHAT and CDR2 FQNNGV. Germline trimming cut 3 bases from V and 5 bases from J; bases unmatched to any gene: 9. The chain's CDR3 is CASSFGAGGPVDTQYF. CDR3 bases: TGTGCCAGCAGCTTTGGGGCGGGAGGGCCGGTAGATACGCAGTATTTT.

This CDR3 is CASSYKVATNEKLFF. The CDR3 DNA reads TGTGCCAGCAGCTACAAAGTTGCAACTAATGAAAAACTGTTTTTT. V usage is TRBV7-2 and J usage is TRBJ1-4, with no clear D. CDR3 length equals 15 residues. Trimming shortened V by 4 bases and J by 0 bases, and 9 bases separated the two germline ends. Germline CDR1 and CDR2: SGHTA and FQGNSA.

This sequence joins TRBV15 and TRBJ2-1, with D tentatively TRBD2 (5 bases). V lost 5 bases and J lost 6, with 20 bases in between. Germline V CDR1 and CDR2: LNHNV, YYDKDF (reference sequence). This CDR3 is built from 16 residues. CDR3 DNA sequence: TGTGCCACCAGCCTAAGGCGGGCTAGTCAGAGCAATGAGCAGTTCTTC. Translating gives CATSLRRASQSNEQFF.

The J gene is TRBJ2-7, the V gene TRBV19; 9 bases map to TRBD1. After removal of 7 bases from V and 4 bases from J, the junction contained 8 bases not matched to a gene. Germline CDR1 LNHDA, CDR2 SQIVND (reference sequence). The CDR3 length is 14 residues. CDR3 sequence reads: CASNPGDRAYEQYF. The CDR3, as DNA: TGTGCCAGTAACCCTGGGGACAGGGCTTACGAGCAGTACTTC.

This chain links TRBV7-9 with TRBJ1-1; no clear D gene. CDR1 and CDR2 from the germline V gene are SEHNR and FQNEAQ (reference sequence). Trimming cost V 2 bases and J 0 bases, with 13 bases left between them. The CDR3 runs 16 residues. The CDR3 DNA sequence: TGTGCCAGCAGCTTAACGATTGGACCAATGAACACTGAAGCTTTCTTT. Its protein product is CASSLTIGPMNTEAFF.

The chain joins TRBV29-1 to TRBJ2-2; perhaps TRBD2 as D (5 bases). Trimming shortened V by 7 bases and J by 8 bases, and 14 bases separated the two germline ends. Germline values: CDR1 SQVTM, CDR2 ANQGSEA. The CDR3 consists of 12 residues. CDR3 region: CSARIPGGELFF. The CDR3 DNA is TGCAGCGCCAGAATTCCGGGGGGGGAGCTGTTTTTT.

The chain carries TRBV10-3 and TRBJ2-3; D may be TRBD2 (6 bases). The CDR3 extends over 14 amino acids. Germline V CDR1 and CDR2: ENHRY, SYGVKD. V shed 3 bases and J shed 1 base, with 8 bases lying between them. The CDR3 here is CAISDTGGTDTQYF. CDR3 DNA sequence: TGTGCCATCAGTGACACGGGGGGCACAGATACGCAGTATTTT.

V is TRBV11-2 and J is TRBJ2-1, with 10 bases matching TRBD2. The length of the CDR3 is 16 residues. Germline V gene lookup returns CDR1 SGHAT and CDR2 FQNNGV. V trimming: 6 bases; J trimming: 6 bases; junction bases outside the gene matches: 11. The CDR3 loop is CASRPPGTSARNEQFF. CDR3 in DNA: TGTGCCAGCAGACCACCCGGGACTAGCGCACGCAATGAGCAGTTCTTC.

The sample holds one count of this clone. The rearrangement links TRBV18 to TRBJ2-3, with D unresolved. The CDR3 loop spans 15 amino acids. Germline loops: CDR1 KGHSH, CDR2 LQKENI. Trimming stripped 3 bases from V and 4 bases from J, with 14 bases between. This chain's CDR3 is CASSPDIPSPDTQYF. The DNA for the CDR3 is TGTGCCAGCTCACCCGACATACCCTCCCCAGATACGCAGTATTTT.

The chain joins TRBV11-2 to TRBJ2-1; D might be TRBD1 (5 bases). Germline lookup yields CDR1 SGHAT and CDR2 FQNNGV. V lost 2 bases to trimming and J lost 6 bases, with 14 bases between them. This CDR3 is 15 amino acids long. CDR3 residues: CASSLWAGQGNEQFF. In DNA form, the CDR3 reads TGTGCCAGCAGCTTATGGGCAGGGCAGGGCAATGAGCAGTTCTTC.